This T cell receptor (beta chain) was sequenced in a study of siplizumab effects on memory and regulatory T cells. Study-level points and caveats: A major contribution to the alloresponse seemed to be made by naive T cells, which seemed more diverse than memory cells. Alloreactive CD4+ clones that could be mapped were on average about 69% Treg-derived with siplizumab, against 25% to 30% in controls. With siplizumab, cumulative frequency of CD4+ memory-derived alloreactive sequences dropped significantly. Sequences below about 10^-5 frequency were poorly captured. As a result, only a minor fraction of alloreactive clones mapped to unstimulated subsets.

Generated by immunoSEQ multiplex PCR, the TCRdb table keeps only in-frame clones and is missing some. The sample carries some 100,000 clones, roughly 94% recorded once. The sample holds one count of this clone. Its antigen is still unknown. This receptor was obtained from a human donor in good health. Sequenced material: non-Treg CD4+ T cells sorted from blood.

CDR3 residues: CAQTRGSYNEQFF. The CDR3 nucleotides read TGTGCCCAAACCAGGGGCTCCTACAATGAGCAGTTCTTC. J is TRBJ2-1 and V is TRBV30, with D possibly being TRBD1 (6 bases). The CDR3 is made up of 13 amino acids. V gave up 8 bases and J gave up 0 bases, with 11 bases separating them. Germline lookup yields CDR1 GTSNPN and CDR2 SVGIG (reference sequence). Variable domain in full (rest from reference TRBV30 and TRBJ2-1): SQTIHQWPATLVQPVGSPLSLECTVEGTSNPNLYWYRQAAGRGLQLLFYSVGIGQISSEVPQNLSASRPQDRQFILSSKKLLLSDSGFYLCAQTRGSYNEQFFGPGTRLTVL.